The subject of this entry is one T cell receptor beta chain. This entry comes from a study of CD8 T cells in Susac syndrome. Roughly 0.45 to 1 ug RNA was reverse transcribed with random hexamers. TCRdb reprocessed the immunoSEQ multiplex PCR reads via MiXCR and lists one record per CDR3 protein. The repertoire holds a few hundred thousand distinct CDR3 sequences, with about 91% as singletons. This TCR came from a human donor with multiple sclerosis. Material for sequencing was CD4+ T cells from PBMCs.

CDR3 coding DNA: TGTGCCAGCACTGACCACGGCCGGGATAATTCACCCCTCCACTTT. Translated, it gives CASTDHGRDNSPLHF. The chain has TRBV6-2 or TRBV6-3 and TRBJ1-6; D unresolved. The CDR3 contains 15 residues. V dropped 7 bases and J dropped 5 bases, with 15 bases sitting between them. Germline CDR1 and CDR2: MNHEY and SVGEGT.